This TCR beta chain was obtained from a study of blood T cell repertoires in COVID-19 (TCRdb year 2020). Regarding the complete study: Samples covering the acute and convalescent phases of COVID-19 were provided by collaborators in the United States, Italy and Spain. The prospective study material was composed of cDNA or gDNA derived from T cells, B-cell-depleted T cells, or PBMCs. Subjects who had been exposed to COVID-19, were actively infected with it, or had recovered from it provided the deeply sampled blood TCRbeta repertoires that made up the dataset. A freely available public database, intended as a resource for researchers studying the immune response to SARS-CoV-2, is where the repertoires were released. Samples came from the ongoing ImmuneRACE study (first 160 participants) plus 1,254 subjects from 6 global collaborators. The sample metadata nearly always contained a de-identified subject ID, COVID-19 status, age in years and sex. Where available, HLA class I and class II types were taken from metadata supplied by the sample provider and were not determined by assay-based typing.

What the authors observed across the whole study: The quantity of clinical and demographic metadata differed by source and by participant and was supplied without curation.

Its CDR3 holds 13 amino acids, cysteine through phenylalanine. Of all the DNA, just the CDR3 is kept, 39 bases in frame from base 1. According to the germline V gene (reference sequence), CDR1 reads SGHKS and CDR2 reads YYEKEE. The junction shows trimming of 4 bases on V and 7 bases on J, and the gene matches do not reach 6 bases of it. The collaborating institutions used their own protocols to collect whole blood in K2EDTA tubes. For TCRbeta analysis, collaborator samples were shipped as frozen whole blood, as isolated PBMCs, or as DNA extracted from either sample type. On this clone itself: Its specific antigen is unknown. No base-level quality is on record; no much larger clone is a single base apart.

The immunoSEQ Assay, a bias-controlled multiplex PCR, was used to amplify TCRbeta CDR3 regions from genomic DNA. Regarding the original processing steps: The number of nucleated cells in each sample was estimated from the amplification of reference gene primers within the assay. To quantify the absolute abundance of each unique TCRbeta CDR3 rearrangement, sequence reads were collapsed and filtered. Productive Simpson clonality was computed per sample as the square root of Simpson's diversity index over productive rearrangements. TCRdb stores this immuneACCESS table with in-frame sequences only. Part of the clones is absent; in the studies checked, under half of the shortfall reflects unresolved V genes, and no reason is known for the rest. From that table come the V and J calls and clone size; the DNA was used to work out D and trimming. Present in this sample are over 100,000 clones, 75% to 85% of which were seen just once. In total, the top ten clones hold 7.9% of the sample.

This receptor was taken from a woman over 75 with active or convalescent COVID-19. The chain joins TRBV5-5 to TRBJ1-1; a stretch of 8 junction bases matches TRBD1. Material: peripheral blood. CDR3 loop: CASSPGGWGEAFF. The nucleotide sequence is TGTGCCAGCAGCCCAGGGGGCTGGGGTGAAGCTTTCTTT.